Presented here are 31 T cell receptor beta chains from one specimen sequenced in a study of cytomegalovirus exposure and HLA in healthy donors. A multiplex PCR was run with 60 Vbeta primers and 13 Jbeta primers. Here immunoSEQ multiplex PCR was the method, and the copy in TCRdb shows in-frame clones only, minus some. Counted here are 110,000 to 150,000 clones, around 72% occurring once; the ten biggest clones make up 1% to 1.5%. The sequencing sample was made of PBMCs. Receptors were obtained from a woman between 35 and 50 years old in good health and CMV-seronegative.

In this sample, this clone turned up once. The rearrangement links TRBV4-1 to TRBJ2-5; D might be TRBD2 (5 bases). The germline V and J ends were trimmed by 1 base and 2 bases, with 14 bases remaining between them. The CDR3 sequence is 16 residues long. Germline-derived CDR1 and CDR2 are MGHRA and YSYEKL. CDR3 in DNA: TGCGCCAGCAGCCAAGTCTACAGCCGAGGGCAAGAGACCCAGTACTTC. It codes for CASSQVYSRGQETQYF.

V and J are TRBV7-6 and TRBJ2-3, with 8 bases that match TRBD2. The V segment lost 5 bases and the J segment 0 bases; nucleotides outside the gene matches: 4. The CDR3 length is 15 residues. Germline values: CDR1 SGHVS, CDR2 FNYEAQ. CDR3 in amino acids: CASSPIAGSTDTQYF. CDR3 in DNA: TGTGCCAGCAGCCCCATAGCGGGGAGCACAGATACGCAGTATTTT.

This clone was seen only a few times. The chain has TRBV6-6 and TRBJ2-7; 7 nucleotides agree with TRBD2. The CDR3 sequence is 14 residues long. Germline loops: CDR1 MNHNY, CDR2 SVGAGI (reference sequence). The ends lost 7 bases at V and 5 bases at J; junction bases unmatched: 11. The CDR3 here is CASIHSGAGNEQYF. In DNA form, the CDR3 reads TGTGCCAGCATTCACTCCGGAGCGGGGAACGAGCAGTACTTC.

This chain uses TRBV5-5 with TRBJ2-1, with 9 bases lining up with TRBD1. Trimming took 5 bases from V and 7 from J; bases not matched to a gene: 10. CDR3 length: 15 residues. Germline values: CDR1 SGHKS, CDR2 YYEKEE (reference sequence). CDR3: CASSTGQGLWNEQFF. CDR3 in DNA: TGTGCCAGCAGTACGGGACAGGGACTCTGGAATGAGCAGTTCTTC. The complete variable domain, with remaining parts taken from reference TRBV5-5 and TRBJ2-1, reads DAGVTQSPTHLIKTRGQQVTLRCSPISGHKSVSWYQQVLGQGPQFIFQYYEKEERGRGNFPDRFSARQFPNYSSELNVNALLLGDSALYLCASSTGQGLWNEQFFGPGTRLTVL.

This clone was observed a handful of times. The chain couples TRBV5-1 to TRBJ1-1, with a possible D match to TRBD1 (5 bases). Trimming cost V 4 bases and J 4 bases, with 17 bases left between them. The CDR3 consists of 15 residues. The germline gives CDR1 SGHRS, CDR2 YFSETQ. The CDR3: CASSHGTFLGTEAFF. CDR3 nucleotide sequence: TGCGCCAGCAGCCACGGGACTTTCCTGGGCACTGAAGCTTTCTTT.

This chain links TRBV13 with TRBJ2-1; 10 bases align to TRBD2. The V and J ends lost 5 bases and 3 bases, in that order; junction bases with no gene match: 7. This CDR3 has 16 amino acids. The germline CDR1 and CDR2 sequences are PRHDT and FYEKMQ (reference sequence). The CDR3 nucleotides are TGTGCCAGCAGCACCAGAGCGGGGGGGCTCTACAATGAGCAGTTCTTC. Residues: CASSTRAGGLYNEQFF.

This clone was seen a few times. V gene TRBV6-5 combines with J gene TRBJ1-2, with D uncertain. The germline CDR1 and CDR2 sequences are MNHEY and SVGAGI. V was pared by 2 bases and J by 2 bases, with 9 bases between. The CDR3 spans 14 residues. The CDR3 region is CASSYLPPNYGYTF. CDR3 DNA: TGTGCCAGCAGTTACCTACCTCCCAACTATGGCTACACCTTC.

Written as DNA, the CDR3 is TGTGCCAGCAGCTTGGGAGGGACAGGGTATTCTATCGAGCAGTACTTC. It is translated as CASSLGGTGYSIEQYF. This sequence joins TRBV5-4 and TRBJ2-7, with 9 bases lining up with TRBD1. From germline, CDR1 is SGHNT and CDR2 YYREEE (reference sequence). J lost 6 bases, V lost 0 bases, and 10 bases had no gene match. This CDR3 has 16 residues.

The CDR3 DNA reads TGTGCCAGCAGCTTAGGCTTAGGGACAGGGGAAGCTTTCTTT. Residues: CASSLGLGTGEAFF. The rearrangement links TRBV7-9 to TRBJ1-1; TRBD1 matches at 9 bases. The CDR3 sequence is 14 residues long. CDR1 is SEHNR, CDR2 FQNEAQ, per germline (reference sequence). The V gene end was trimmed by 1 base and the J gene end by 8 bases; junction bases not matched to a gene: 5.

The chain carries TRBV27 and TRBJ2-3; TRBD1 agrees at 7 bases. Germline CDR1 MNHEY, CDR2 SMNVEV (reference sequence). This CDR3 region has 13 residues. The ends lost 6 bases at V and 3 bases at J; junction bases unmatched: 3. DNA of the CDR3: TGTGCCAGCAGACAGACAGGGACAGATACGCAGTATTTT. Residues: CASRQTGTDTQYF.

The chain uses TRBV6-1 and TRBJ2-7, with D uncertain. V lost 4 bases and J lost 5, with 12 bases in between. The CDR3 spans 13 residues. Per the germline V gene, CDR1 is MNHNS and CDR2 is SASEGT. CDR3: CASSVQVSNEQYF. CDR3 DNA: TGTGCCAGCAGTGTTCAGGTTTCTAACGAGCAGTACTTC.

As for this clone: The CDR3 ends on some other residue instead of the conserved phenylalanine or tryptophan, so this is likely a read error. The DNA is left out, because the CDR3 cannot be placed on it with certainty; the CDR3 is given as TCRdb lists it. V gene TRBV7-9 combines with J gene TRBJ2-7; TRBD1, the D gene given by the table, was not confirmed from the DNA. The germline V gene encodes CDR1 SEHNR and CDR2 FQNEAQ (reference sequence). The CDR3 is 14 residues long, counting both termini. This chain's CDR3 is CASSPGQGARWLEY.

The V and J genes are TRBV2 and TRBJ2-2; 9 nucleotides match TRBD2. The CDR3 extends over 18 amino acids. Germline V gene sequence: CDR1 SNHLY, CDR2 FYNNEI. Trimming took 4 bases from V and 4 from J; bases not matched to a gene: 13. CDR3 residues: CASSASLIGRGGTGELFF. The CDR3 DNA sequence: TGTGCCAGCAGTGCTTCATTGATCGGGCGGGGGGGCACCGGGGAGCTGTTTTTT.

This clone was detected only once. The V call is TRBV10-3, the J call TRBJ1-6, with D possibly TRBD1 on 5 matching bases. Germline CDR1 is ENHRY and CDR2 is SYGVKD. The CDR3 is made up of 16 amino acids. Trimming took off 3 bases at V and 9 bases at J, with 18 bases between the two ends. In DNA form, the CDR3 reads TGTGCCATCAGTGATGACAGTGACGGGGGAATTTCACCCCTCCACTTT. This translates into CAISDDSDGGISPLHF.

This clone is a singleton in its sample. The chain links TRBV28 to TRBJ1-4, with 8 nucleotides matching TRBD1. In germline, CDR1 is MDHEN, CDR2 SYDVKM. The V and J ends lost 5 bases and 7 bases, in that order; junction bases with no gene match: 9. This CDR3 has 15 amino acids. This CDR3 reads CASSLRGLGSEKLFF. The CDR3 region has the DNA TGTGCCAGCAGTCTCAGGGGGCTGGGGAGTGAAAAACTGTTTTTT.

The chain has TRBV4-1 and TRBJ2-2; D unclear. Germline V lookup: CDR1 MGHRA, CDR2 YSYEKL. The CDR3 is made up of 17 amino acids. The V gene lost 3 bases and the J gene lost 3 bases, with 17 bases spanning the gap. The CDR3 sequence: CASSHQKNTEYTGELFF. CDR3 sequence (DNA): TGCGCCAGCAGCCACCAAAAAAATACAGAGTACACCGGGGAGCTGTTTTTT.

CDR3: CASSGPKLAGGPRDTQYF. CDR3 DNA: TGTGCCAGCAGTGGCCCAAAACTAGCGGGGGGACCTCGAGATACGCAGTATTTT. The chain joins TRBV6-4 to TRBJ2-3; 12 bases match TRBD2. CDR1 is MRHNA, CDR2 SNTAGT, per germline. V lost 4 bases and J lost 5; bases outside the gene matches: 13. This CDR3 is 18 amino acids long.

The chain joins TRBV19 to TRBJ1-1, with D unresolved. V was clipped by 7 bases and J by 6 bases, with 9 bases between them. Germline V CDR1 and CDR2: LNHDA, SQIVND (reference sequence). This CDR3 is built from 11 residues. CDR3 DNA sequence: TGTGCCAGTATCGGTAGCTCTGAAGCTTTCTTT. Translated: CASIGSSEAFF.

The rearrangement uses TRBV9 and TRBJ2-6; no firm D call. In germline, CDR1 is SGDLS, CDR2 YYNGEE. This CDR3 has 15 residues. V was clipped by 0 bases and J by 2 bases, with 6 bases between them. CDR3 sequence reads: CASSVVRAGANVLTF. CDR3 sequence (DNA): TGTGCCAGCAGCGTAGTCCGGGCTGGGGCCAACGTCCTGACTTTC.

This chain uses TRBV6-1 with TRBJ1-1; D not resolved. This CDR3 region has 13 residues. V lost 4 bases to trimming and J lost 1 base, with 7 bases between them. CDR1 is MNHNS and CDR2 is SASEGT in the germline V gene. CDR3 nucleotides: TGTGCCAGCAGTGCCCAACAGAACACTGAAGCTTTCTTT. Amino acid sequence: CASSAQQNTEAFF.

This chain uses TRBV5-1 with TRBJ1-2; D is possibly TRBD1 (6 bases). Germline CDR1 reads SGHRS; CDR2 reads YFSETQ. Trimming pared 0 bases from V and 4 bases from J, leaving 13 bases between. The CDR3 loop spans 15 amino acids. The CDR3 protein is CASSLGTAASYGYTF. In DNA, the CDR3 is TGCGCCAGCAGCTTGGGGACAGCTGCATCCTATGGCTACACCTTC.

This chain joins TRBV28 and TRBJ2-3, with D perhaps TRBD2 (6 bases). Trimming stripped 3 bases from V and 2 bases from J, with 12 bases between. There are 15 residues in the CDR3. Germline lookup yields CDR1 MDHEN and CDR2 SYDVKM. In nucleotides, the CDR3 is TGTGCCAGCAGTTTTGGACTATCGGACACAGATACGCAGTATTTT. Protein: CASSFGLSDTDTQYF.

The V gene is TRBV11-2, the J gene TRBJ2-3; tentatively, D is TRBD1 (6 bases). Trimming removed 1 base from V and 1 base from J, with 9 bases in between. The germline V gene has CDR1 SGHAT and CDR2 FQNNGV. This CDR3 has 15 residues. The CDR3 DNA reads as TGTGCCAGCAGCTTAGGGGGGCTGGGCACAGATACGCAGTATTTT. Protein product: CASSLGGLGTDTQYF.

The chain employs TRBV5-1 and TRBJ2-4; 12 bases line up with TRBD2. CDR3 length: 15 residues. Germline values: CDR1 SGHRS, CDR2 YFSETQ. Trimming removed 4 bases from V and 8 bases from J; junction bases left unmatched: 7. The CDR3 nucleotides read TGCGCCAGCAGCCTCCTAGCGGGGGGGCAGGACATTCAGTACTTC. Residues: CASSLLAGGQDIQYF.

Only one count was recorded for this clone. The chain recombines TRBV4-3 with TRBJ1-2; 7 positions match TRBD1. Trimming removed 0 bases from V and 7 bases from J; junction bases left unmatched: 11. In germline, CDR1 is LGHNA, CDR2 YSLEER. The CDR3 runs to 16 residues. The CDR3, as DNA: TGCGCCAGCAGCCAAGAGGGCTTTGACAGGGCGGCTGGCTACACCTTC. This translates into CASSQEGFDRAAGYTF.

The chain recombines TRBV2 with TRBJ1-2; TRBD1 agrees at 7 bases. Germline V lookup: CDR1 SNHLY, CDR2 FYNNEI. V was clipped by 7 bases and J by 6 bases; unmatched bases: 8. CDR3 length: 13 amino acids. The CDR3 DNA reads TGTGCCAGCAACCTACAAGACAGGGATGGCTACACCTTC. Translated, it gives CASNLQDRDGYTF.

This rearrangement joins TRBV28 to TRBJ2-3, with a tentative D call TRBD2 (6 bases). CDR1 is MDHEN, CDR2 SYDVKM, per germline. Trimming took off 6 bases at V and 4 bases at J, with 17 bases between the two ends. The CDR3 extends over 15 amino acids. This CDR3 is CASRWGLRASDTQYF. CDR3 DNA sequence: TGTGCCAGCAGGTGGGGACTTAGGGCATCAGATACGCAGTATTTT.

A few counts support this clone. The rearrangement links TRBV7-9 to TRBJ1-1; D is uncertain. The CDR3 sequence is 11 residues long. In germline, CDR1 is SEHNR, CDR2 FQNEAQ (reference sequence). Trimming cost V 2 bases and J 7 bases, with 5 bases left between them. CDR3 protein: CASSLTLEAFF. The CDR3 bases are TGTGCCAGCAGCTTAACTCTTGAAGCTTTCTTT.

The chain is built from TRBV19 and TRBJ2-2; TRBD2 aligns across 7 bases. This CDR3 is built from 14 residues. Germline lookup yields CDR1 LNHDA and CDR2 SQIVND (reference sequence). V lost 4 bases, J lost 3 bases, and 2 bases stayed unmatched. The CDR3 coding sequence is TGTGCCAGTAGTACCGCGGGGGACACCGGGGAGCTGTTTTTT. Its translation is CASSTAGDTGELFF.

As regards this clone: Within the sample, other DNA sequences also encode this same CDR3. The chain is built from TRBV4-1 and TRBJ2-3; tentatively, D is TRBD1 (5 bases). V was clipped by 3 bases and J by 0 bases, with 16 bases between them. Per germline, CDR1 MGHRA and CDR2 YSYEKL. The CDR3 loop spans 17 amino acids. CDR3 nucleotides: TGCGCCAGCAGCCAGGATCAGGGAAGTACTAGCACAGATACGCAGTATTTT. This translates into CASSQDQGSTSTDTQYF.

In its sample, this clone was seen a few times. DNA for the CDR3: TGTGCCGATAGTAGGAGGAGCAATCAGCCCCAGCATTTT. This gives the protein CADSRRSNQPQHF. The chain employs TRBV19 and TRBJ1-5; D is unresolved. V was shortened by 11 bases and J by 1 base, with 12 bases between the two germline ends. Germline values: CDR1 LNHDA, CDR2 SQIVND (reference sequence). CDR3 length: 13 amino acids.